This T cell receptor beta chain was identified during a study of blood T cell repertoires in COVID-19. For the study at large: The United States, Italy and Spain supplied acute and convalescent COVID-19 samples. Sample material is recorded as cDNA or gDNA derived from T cells, B-cell-depleted T cells, or PBMCs.

The authors' processing: Reference gene primer amplification gave nucleated cell count estimates. Generated by immunoSEQ multiplex PCR, the TCRdb table keeps only in-frame clones and is missing some. From that table come the V and J calls and clone size; the DNA was used to work out D and trimming. The repertoire has 95,000 to 150,000 clones, over 75% of them found once; the top ten carry more than 15%. J was trimmed by 7 bases and V by 2 bases; bases with no gene match: 7. CDR1 and CDR2 from the germline V gene are LGHNA and YNFKEQ. This CDR3 is 15 amino acids long. The sequenced sample was peripheral blood. The TCR comes from a man aged 55 to 70 with active or convalescent COVID-19. V and J are TRBV4-2 and TRBJ1-5, with 8 bases that match TRBD1. CDR3 protein: CASSQQDRASQPQHF. The CDR3 DNA follows: TGTGCCAGCAGCCAACAGGACAGGGCAAGCCAGCCCCAGCATTTT.